This entry lists 19 T cell receptor beta chains sequenced from one sample in a study of blood T cell repertoires in COVID-19. The protocol was immunoSEQ multiplex PCR, while the TCRdb copy is restricted to in-frame clones and leaves out a portion. There are over 150,000 clones in the sample; approximately 85% occur only once, and approximately 7% lies in the top ten. Specimen: peripheral blood. These receptors all come from a man of 80 years or more with COVID-19, enrolled during active disease.

This chain connects TRBV11-2 to TRBJ2-5; TRBD2 might be the D (5 bases). Germline assignment: CDR1 SGHAT and CDR2 FQNNGV. This CDR3 has 14 amino acids. Trimming shortened V by 1 base and J by 5 bases, and 11 bases separated the two germline ends. In DNA form, the CDR3 reads TGTGCCAGCAGCTTAGTGATTCCGGGGGAGACCCAGTACTTC. Amino acids: CASSLVIPGETQYF.

The V call is TRBV5-1, the J call TRBJ2-3, with 7 bases that match TRBD1. The CDR3 is 16 residues long. V was clipped by 0 bases and J by 1 base; unmatched bases: 5. CDR1 is SGHRS and CDR2 is YFSETQ in the germline V gene. CDR3 amino acids: CASSLGEGAGTDTQYF. CDR3 nucleotides: TGCGCCAGCAGCTTGGGAGAGGGGGCGGGCACAGATACGCAGTATTTT.

The CDR3 nucleotides read TGTGCCAGCTCACAACCAGGGGTAACACGGGATGAGCAGTTCTTC. The encoded protein is CASSQPGVTRDEQFF. The chain uses TRBV18 and TRBJ2-1, with D possibly being TRBD1 (6 bases). CDR1 and CDR2 from the germline V gene are KGHSH and LQKENI. V was cut by 4 bases and J by 8 bases, with 18 bases left in between. CDR3 length equals 15 residues. Drawing the rest from reference TRBV18 and TRBJ2-1, the complete variable domain is NAGVMQNPRHLVRRRGQEARLRCSPMKGHSHVYWYRQLPEEGLKFMVYLQKENIIDESGMPKERFSAEFPKEGPSILRIQQVVRGDSAAYFCASSQPGVTRDEQFFGPGTRLTVL.

The chain is built from TRBV7-9 and TRBJ1-3; TRBD1 aligns across 8 bases. This CDR3 spans 15 amino acids. Trimming removed 5 bases from V and 1 base from J; junction bases left unmatched: 4. Germline CDR1 and CDR2: SEHNR and FQNEAQ (reference sequence). CDR3 sequence: CASSTDRGSGNTIYF. The CDR3 DNA reads TGTGCCAGCAGCACCGACAGGGGTTCTGGAAACACCATATATTTT.

DNA for the CDR3: TGTGCCACCCGGGGAACAGCAGCCAAAAACATTCAGTACTTC. Translation gives CATRGTAAKNIQYF. This chain joins TRBV10-3 and TRBJ2-4; D perhaps matches TRBD2 (5 bases). The CDR3 totals 14 residues. The germline V gene encodes CDR1 ENHRY and CDR2 SYGVKD. The V gene lost 10 bases and the J gene lost 0 bases, with 13 bases spanning the gap.

This chain links TRBV18 with TRBJ1-5, with 7 nucleotides matching TRBD1. V shed 2 bases and J 7 bases; nucleotides not matched to a gene: 2. There are 13 residues in the CDR3. Germline CDR1 reads KGHSH; CDR2 reads LQKENI. The CDR3 sequence is CASSPDRAQPQHF. The CDR3 bases are TGTGCCAGCTCACCAGACAGGGCCCAGCCCCAGCATTTT.

The chain couples TRBV2 to TRBJ1-1; the match to TRBD1 covers 10 bases. CDR1 is SNHLY and CDR2 is FYNNEI in the germline V gene. CDR3 length equals 12 residues. V shed 7 bases, J shed 8 bases, and the junction held 4 bases outside the gene matches. CDR3 protein: CASNTGQGEAFF. CDR3 DNA sequence: TGTGCCAGCAACACGGGACAGGGGGAAGCTTTCTTT.

This rearrangement joins TRBV12-3 or TRBV12-4 to TRBJ1-2; D remains unclear. Trimming pared 3 bases from V and 10 bases from J, leaving 12 bases between. This CDR3 has 12 residues. CDR3 bases: TGTGCCAGCAGTTTCTCGGGTGGAGACTACACCTTC. As protein: CASSFSGGDYTF.

This clone was recorded a few times. The CDR3 DNA is TGCGCCAGCAGTCCCGACAGGAGCTATGGCTACACCTTC. This sequence encodes CASSPDRSYGYTF. The chain uses TRBV10-1 and TRBJ1-2, with a possible D match to TRBD1 (6 bases). The V end was cut by 5 bases, the J end by 4 bases, with 11 bases between. The CDR3 contains 13 residues. The V gene's germline CDR1 is WNHNN and CDR2 SYGVQD (reference sequence).

V is TRBV7-3 and J is TRBJ2-3, with 7 nucleotides matching TRBD2. V was clipped by 4 bases and J by 1 base; unmatched bases: 2. This CDR3 has 14 amino acids. Germline V gene lookup returns CDR1 SGHTA and CDR2 FQGTGA. CDR3 DNA sequence: TGTGCCAGCAGCTCGAGCGGGGGCACAGATACGCAGTATTTT. It translates to CASSSSGGTDTQYF.

V and J are TRBV7-2 and TRBJ2-7; possibly TRBD2 for D (7 bases). V was pared by 5 bases and J by 1 base, with 15 bases between. The CDR3 has 15 amino acids. Germline assignment: CDR1 SGHTA and CDR2 FQGNSA. In DNA, the CDR3 is TGTGCCAGCAGCCAGAGGGGGGGCCGATCCTACGAGCAGTACTTC. Its translation: CASSQRGGRSYEQYF. Complete variable domain (other parts from reference TRBV7-2 and TRBJ2-7): GAGVSQSPSNKVTEKGKDVELRCDPISGHTALYWYRQSLGQGLEFLIYFQGNSAPDKSGLPSDRFSAERTGGSVSTLTIQRTQQEDSAVYLCASSQRGGRSYEQYFGPGTRLTVT.

The V gene is TRBV6-5, the J gene TRBJ1-5; possibly TRBD1 for D (6 bases). CDR1 is MNHEY and CDR2 is SVGAGI in the germline V gene. V lost 6 bases and J 4 bases, leaving 10 bases between the germline ends. CDR3 length: 13 residues. CDR3 region: CASRRRGNQPQHF. CDR3 sequence (DNA): TGTGCCAGCAGACGAAGGGGGAATCAGCCCCAGCATTTT.

The CDR3 DNA is TGTGCCAGCAGCCCGGACAGGGCGGCCGGGGAGCTGTTTTTT. Protein sequence: CASSPDRAAGELFF. V and J are TRBV5-4 and TRBJ2-2; TRBD1 matches 8 bases. This CDR3 region has 14 residues. Per the germline V gene, CDR1 is SGHNT and CDR2 is YYREEE (reference sequence). The V gene end was trimmed by 4 bases and the J gene end by 6 bases; junction bases not matched to a gene: 5.

The chain joins TRBV19 to TRBJ1-1; D gene unclear. Deletions cut 3 bases from V and 1 base from J, with 9 bases between. The CDR3 is 14 residues long. Germline values: CDR1 LNHDA, CDR2 SQIVND (reference sequence). The CDR3 DNA reads as TGTGCCAGTAGTATCAGGCTACAGAACACTGAAGCTTTCTTT. Its protein product is CASSIRLQNTEAFF.

The CDR3 DNA follows: TGCAGCGTCCAAACCGTCGGGACAGCCGCGGAGCTGTTTTTT. Translating it yields CSVQTVGTAAELFF. The rearrangement uses TRBV29-1 and TRBJ2-2; TRBD1 matches 7 bases. The germline V gene encodes CDR1 SQVTM and CDR2 ANQGSEA. Unmatched junction bases numbered 14, after V lost 6 bases and J lost 10 bases. CDR3 length: 14 amino acids.

The chain is built from TRBV9 and TRBJ1-2, with a possible D match to TRBD1 (5 bases). Germline V gene data show CDR1 as SGDLS and CDR2 as YYNGEE. The CDR3 runs 15 residues. Trimming removed 0 bases from V and 1 base from J, with 10 bases in between. In nucleotides, the CDR3 is TGTGCCAGCAGCGTAGGTGGCGGGGGTAACTATGGCTACACCTTC. It encodes CASSVGGGGNYGYTF.

The chain links TRBV3-1 (or the pseudogene TRBV3-2) to TRBJ1-1; D ambiguous. CDR1 LGHDT and CDR2 YNNKEL come from the germline V gene (reference sequence). Trimming left V 1 base short and J 6 bases short, with 9 bases between. This CDR3 has 13 residues. The CDR3: CASSQVSTAEAFF. The CDR3 region has the DNA TGTGCCAGCAGCCAAGTGAGCACAGCTGAAGCTTTCTTT.

CDR3 in DNA: TGCGCCAGCAGCCGACAGGGCGAAACTGAAGCTTTCTTT. Its protein is CASSRQGETEAFF. The rearrangement links TRBV4-1 to TRBJ1-1; 7 positions match TRBD1. Germline trimming cut 4 bases from V and 5 bases from J; bases unmatched to any gene: 4. In germline, CDR1 is MGHRA, CDR2 YSYEKL. This CDR3 has 13 amino acids.

The chain joins TRBV25-1 to TRBJ2-3; D call uncertain. The CDR3 runs 11 residues. From germline, CDR1 is MGHDK and CDR2 SYGVNS. The germline V and J ends were trimmed by 6 bases and 2 bases, with 3 bases remaining between them. CDR3 sequence reads: CASSNTDTQYF. The CDR3 coding sequence is TGTGCCAGCAGCAACACAGATACGCAGTATTTT.